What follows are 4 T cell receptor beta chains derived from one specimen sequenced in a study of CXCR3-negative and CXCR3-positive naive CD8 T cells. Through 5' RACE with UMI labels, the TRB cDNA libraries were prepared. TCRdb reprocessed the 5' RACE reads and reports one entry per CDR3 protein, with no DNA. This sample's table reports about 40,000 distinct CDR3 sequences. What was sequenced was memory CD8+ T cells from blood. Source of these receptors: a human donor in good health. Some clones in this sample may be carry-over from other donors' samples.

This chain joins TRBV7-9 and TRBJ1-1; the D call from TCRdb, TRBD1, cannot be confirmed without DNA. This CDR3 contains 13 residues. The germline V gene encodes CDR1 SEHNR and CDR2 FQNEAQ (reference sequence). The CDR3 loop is CASSWGVGTEAFF.

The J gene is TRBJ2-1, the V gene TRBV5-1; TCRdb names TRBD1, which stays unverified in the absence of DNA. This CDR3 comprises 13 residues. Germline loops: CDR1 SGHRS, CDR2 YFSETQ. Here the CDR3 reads CASSLNGADEQFF.

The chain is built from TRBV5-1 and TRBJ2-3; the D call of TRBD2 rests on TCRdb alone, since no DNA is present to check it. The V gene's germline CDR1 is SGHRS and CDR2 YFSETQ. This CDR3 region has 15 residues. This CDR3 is CASSLLLGLEDTQYF.

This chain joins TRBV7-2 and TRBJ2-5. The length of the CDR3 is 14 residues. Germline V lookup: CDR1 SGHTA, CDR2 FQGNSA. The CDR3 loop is CASSLGLSQETQYF.